This T cell receptor beta chain was sequenced in a study of CD8+ T cells in alopecia areata (dated 2018 in TCRdb). Regarding the study in general: Treated patients were enrolled in an open-label pilot trial of oral tofacitinib, 5 to 10 mg twice daily, for moderate-to-severe alopecia areata. Clonality in the scalp was compared among normal scalp (n=4), patchy alopecia areata scalp (n=8), and alopecia totalis/universalis scalp (n=8). Tofacitinib-treated patients had biopsies at baseline and at 4 and 24 weeks of treatment, with a later scalp biopsy in several patients. Tofacitinib was administered for 6 to 18 months, and 6 months of follow-up off drug were then conducted to assess delayed response and recurrence. In both human patients and the C3H/HeJ mouse model, the study applied high-throughput TCRbeta sequencing to look at T cell clonal expansion in alopecia areata. RNA came from the PAXgene miRNA kit for fixed scalp, the miRNeasy kit for PBMCs, and the RNeasy kit for mouse skin. In humans, TCRbeta sequencing was performed on scalp tissue and on sorted CD4+ and CD8+ peripheral blood T cells from healthy controls and from patients with patchy or totalis/universalis alopecia areata. TCRbeta CDR3 regions were amplified by immunoSEQ multiplex PCR with 35 Vbeta forward and 13 Jbeta reverse primers.

The library was prepared using the immunoSEQ multiplex PCR assay. RNA was extracted from all samples and reverse transcribed into cDNA as template for TCR sequencing. SuperScript III was used for first-strand cDNA synthesis, primed with a 2:1 mix of oligo-dT and random hexamers. A synthetic immune receptor repertoire was used to measure amplification bias, and any remaining bias was corrected computationally. The authors' pipeline ran thus. Raw reads were preprocessed to remove errors, and CDR3 was defined according to IMGT conventions as the region from the conserved cysteine to phenylalanine. Clonality was calculated as 1 minus Shannon entropy normalized by log2 of the number of productive unique TCRs. Whether each scalp clone was CD4 or CD8 was inferred by checking scalp TCRbeta sequences against the CD4 and CD8 repertoires from sorted blood. What TCRdb holds here is the immuneACCESS table cut down to in-frame rearrangements. Part of the clones is not present; checked against another copy, under half of the missing clones reflect an unresolved V gene, and the others are unexplained. Clone size and V and J calls were adopted from that table, with D and trimming inferred from the DNA. The sample includes fewer than 150,000 clones, with 45% to 60% observed a single time. The ten largest account for 4.5% of the sample.

In light of the paper, this sample's time point label describes: baseline before oral tofacitinib. Lesional scalp punch biopsies and peripheral blood were obtained from alopecia areata patients. PBMCs were separated by density centrifugation and stained for CD3, CD4 and CD8, after which CD4+ and CD8+ T cells were sorted on a FACSAria. V gives up 6 bases and J gives up 1 base, and the segment between their germline ends measures 3 bases. The CDR3 starts with the cysteine, ends with the phenylalanine, and has 12 residues. Left in the record is the CDR3 DNA by itself, 36 bases read in frame from the first base. CDR1 KGHSH and CDR2 LQKENI were looked up in the germline V gene. The research as a whole found: Higher clonality and more expanded CD8+ clones were observed in lesional scalp than in normal scalp, particularly in alopecia totalis/universalis, a finding suggestive of antigenic drive. TCR sequences shared between patients were less clear than in mice, possibly partly because of HLA diversity in the patient population. Unlike mouse skin, which is dominated by gammadelta T cells, normal human skin has resident alphabeta T cells that are also sequenced, and this complicates analysis of the scalp TCR repertoire.

About this clone itself: Its binding antigen is unknown. Nothing much larger sits one base from this clone, and base qualities are not available.

The TCR comes from a human donor with alopecia areata. The rearrangement combines TRBV18 with TRBJ1-4, with the identity of the D gene unclear. Sequenced here: CD4+ T cells sorted from blood, sampled at week 0. DNA sequence: TGTGCCAGCTCTAGAACTAATGAAAAACTGTTTTTT. It encodes CASSRTNEKLFF.